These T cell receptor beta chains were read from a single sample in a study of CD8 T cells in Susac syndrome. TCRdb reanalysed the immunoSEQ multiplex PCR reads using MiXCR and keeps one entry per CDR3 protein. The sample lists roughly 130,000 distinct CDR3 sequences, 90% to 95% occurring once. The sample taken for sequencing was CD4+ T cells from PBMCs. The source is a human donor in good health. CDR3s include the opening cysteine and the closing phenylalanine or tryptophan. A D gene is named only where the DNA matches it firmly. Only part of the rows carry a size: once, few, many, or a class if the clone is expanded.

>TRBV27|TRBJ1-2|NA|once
TGTGCCAGCAGTTTAGATCGGGGACACTCAACATATGGCTACACCTTC
CASSLDRGHSTYGYTF
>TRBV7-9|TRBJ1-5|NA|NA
TGTGCCAGCAGCTCAAATGGGGGGAGCCAGCCCCAGCATTTT
CASSSNGGSQPQHF
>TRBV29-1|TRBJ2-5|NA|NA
TGCAGCGTTCGCGGGGGCGCAGAGACCCAGTACTTC
CSVRGGAETQYF
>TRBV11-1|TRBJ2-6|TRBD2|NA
TGTGCCAGCAGCCCTCTAGCGGGAGGGGGCTTCGGATCCGGGGCCAACGTCCTGACTTTC
CASSPLAGGGFGSGANVLTF
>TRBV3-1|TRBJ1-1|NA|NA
TGTGCCAGCAGCCACTCCAGGGGAAACACTGAAGCTTTCTTT
CASSHSRGNTEAFF
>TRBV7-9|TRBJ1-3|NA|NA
TGTGCCAGCAGTGGGACGGGGGCTGGAAACACCATATATTTT
CASSGTGAGNTIYF
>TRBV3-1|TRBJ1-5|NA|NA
TGTGCCAGCAGCCAGACAACTAATCAGCCCCAGCATTTT
CASSQTTNQPQHF
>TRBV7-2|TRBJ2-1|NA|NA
TGTGCCAGCAGCTTTGGGGTGAGCTCCTACAATGAGCAGTTCTTC
CASSFGVSSYNEQFF
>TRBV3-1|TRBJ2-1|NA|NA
TGTGCCAGCAGCCAGGGCGGGAATGAGCAGTTCTTC
CASSQGGNEQFF
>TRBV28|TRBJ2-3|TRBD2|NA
TGTGCCAGCAGTTTACTAGCGGGCACAGATACGCAGTATTTT
CASSLLAGTDTQYF
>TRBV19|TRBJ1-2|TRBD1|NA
TGTGCCAGTGGGGTGACAGGGGCTAACTATGGCTACACCTTC
CASGVTGANYGYTF
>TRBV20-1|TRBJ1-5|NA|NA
TGCAGTGCTTTAGGGGACCTACGGGATCAGCCCCAGCATTTT
CSALGDLRDQPQHF
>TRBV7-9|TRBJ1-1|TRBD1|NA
TGTGCCAGCATCCCGGGGACAGGATCGGGGAGAGCTTTCTTT
CASIPGTGSGRAFF
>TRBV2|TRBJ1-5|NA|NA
TGTGCCACTAGGACGACGGGCAATCAGCCCCAGCATTTT
CATRTTGNQPQHF
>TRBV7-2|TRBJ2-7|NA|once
TGTGCCAGCAGCTCAACAGGAGCCTACGAGCAGTACTTC
CASSSTGAYEQYF
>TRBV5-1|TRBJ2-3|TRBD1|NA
TGCGCCAGCGGACAGGGTTTCACAGATACGCAGTATTTT
CASGQGFTDTQYF
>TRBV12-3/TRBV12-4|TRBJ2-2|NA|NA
TGTGCCAGCAGTTCGGTCAGATCGAACACCGGGGAGCTGTTTTTT
CASSSVRSNTGELFF
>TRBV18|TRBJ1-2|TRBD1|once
TGTGCCAGCTCACCGGGGACAGGGCGCTATGGCTACACCTTC
CASSPGTGRYGYTF
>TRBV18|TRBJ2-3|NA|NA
TGTGCCAGCTCACCACGCCAGGTTTTTAATGCGGGCACAGATACGCAGTATTTT
CASSPRQVFNAGTDTQYF
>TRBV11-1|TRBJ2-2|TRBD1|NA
TGTGCCAGCAGCCGACAGGGGGCAAGGACCGGGGAGCTGTTTTTT
CASSRQGARTGELFF
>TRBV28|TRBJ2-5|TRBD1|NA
TGTGCCAGCAGTTTCATAGGGGGCGAAGAGACCCAGTACTTC
CASSFIGGEETQYF
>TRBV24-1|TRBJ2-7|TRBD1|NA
TGTGCCACCAGTGATGCCCCTCCAGGGGGCTTGTACGAGCAGTACTTC
CATSDAPPGGLYEQYF
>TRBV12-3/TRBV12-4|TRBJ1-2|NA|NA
TGTGCCAGCAGTAGGACAGCCCGTTCTGGCTACACCTTC
CASSRTARSGYTF
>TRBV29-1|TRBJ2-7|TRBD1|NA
TGCAGCGCCACGGACAGGGTCCACGAGCAGTACTTC
CSATDRVHEQYF
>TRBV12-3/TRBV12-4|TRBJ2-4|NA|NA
TGTGCCAGCACAAGGGTGGCGGACATTCAGTACTTC
CASTRVADIQYF
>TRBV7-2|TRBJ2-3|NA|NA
TGTGCCAGCAGCCAGGGGAGAGAATATACGCAGTATTTT
CASSQGREYTQYF
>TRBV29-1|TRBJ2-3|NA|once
TGCAGCCTACGAAACACAGATACGCAGTATTTT
CSLRNTDTQYF
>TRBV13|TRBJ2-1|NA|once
TGTGCCAGCAGCCCCCAAGCGGGCCACCACCCCAATGAGCAGTTCTTC
CASSPQAGHHPNEQFF
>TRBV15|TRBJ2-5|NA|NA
TGTGCCACCAGCAGAGGCCAGGGTGGGGAGACCCAGTACTTC
CATSRGQGGETQYF
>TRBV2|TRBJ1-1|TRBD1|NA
TGTGCCAGCAAACGGGACAGCATGAACACTGAAGCTTTCTTT
CASKRDSMNTEAFF
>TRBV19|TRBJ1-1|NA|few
TGTGCCAGTAGTAAGGGGAACACTGAAGCTTTCTTT
CASSKGNTEAFF
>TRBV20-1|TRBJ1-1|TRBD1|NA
TGCAGTGCTAGAGATCAAACCAGGGGGCGAGGTACTGAAGCTTTCTTT
CSARDQTRGRGTEAFF
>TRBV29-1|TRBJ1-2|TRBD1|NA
TGCAGCGTTGCACGACAGGGCACACCTACTTATGGCTACACCTTC
CSVARQGTPTYGYTF
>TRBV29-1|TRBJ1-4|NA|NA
TGCAGCGTTGAAGATCAGGGGACCGGTGAAAAACTGTTTTTT
CSVEDQGTGEKLFF
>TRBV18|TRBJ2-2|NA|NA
TGTGCCAGCTCACCGAAGAACACCGGGGAGCTGTTTTTT
CASSPKNTGELFF
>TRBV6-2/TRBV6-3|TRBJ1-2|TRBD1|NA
TGTGCCAGCACCTCGATTGGGACAGCACAGAATCGACACTATGGCTACACCTTC
CASTSIGTAQNRHYGYTF
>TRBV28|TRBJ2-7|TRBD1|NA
TGTGCCAGTACAGGGGCCGGCGAGCAGTACTTC
CASTGAGEQYF
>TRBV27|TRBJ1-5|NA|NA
TGTGCCAGCAGCAAACTCAGGGGCGAGCCCCAGCATTTT
CASSKLRGEPQHF
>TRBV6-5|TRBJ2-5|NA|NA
TGTGCCAGCAGCCGGGGGACCCAGTACTTC
CASSRGTQYF
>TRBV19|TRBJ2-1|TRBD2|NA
TGTGCCAGTAGTATGGGGGGGAGTTTCGATGAGCAGTTCTTC
CASSMGGSFDEQFF
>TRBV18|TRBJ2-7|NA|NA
TGTGCCAGCTCCGATAACTGGGATCGGGGGCAGTACTTC
CASSDNWDRGQYF
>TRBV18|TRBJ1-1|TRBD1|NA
TGTGCCAGCTCACCATCGAGGACAGGGGGAGGGTACACTGAAGCTTTCTTT
CASSPSRTGGGYTEAFF
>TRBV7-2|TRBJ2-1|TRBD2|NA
TGTGCCAGCAGCCTCCAAGCTAGCGGGAGCTCCTACAATGAGCAGTTCTTC
CASSLQASGSSYNEQFF
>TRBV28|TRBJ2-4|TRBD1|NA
TGTGCCAGCGGGGAACCCGGGACAGTACGTTATAGCAAAAACATTCAGTACTTC
CASGEPGTVRYSKNIQYF
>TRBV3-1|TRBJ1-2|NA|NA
TGTGCCAGCAGTCCAAGCGAGGGGTATGGCTACACCTTC
CASSPSEGYGYTF
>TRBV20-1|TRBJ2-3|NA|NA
TGCAGTGCTCCGACCAGCACAGATACGCAGTATTTT
CSAPTSTDTQYF
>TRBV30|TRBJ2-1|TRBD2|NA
TGTGCGGGAACTGGACTAGCGGGTTACAATGAGCAGTTCTTC
CAGTGLAGYNEQFF
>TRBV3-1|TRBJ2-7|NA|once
TGTGCCAGCAGCCAGGACTACATCTACGAGCAGTACTTC
CASSQDYIYEQYF
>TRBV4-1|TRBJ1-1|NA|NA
TGCGCCAGCAGCCACCCCGGAGGGGAGGTGAACACTGAAGCTTTCTTT
CASSHPGGEVNTEAFF
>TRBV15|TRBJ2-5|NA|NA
TGTGCCACCAGCAGAGATTTGGGGGAGACCCAGTACTTC
CATSRDLGETQYF
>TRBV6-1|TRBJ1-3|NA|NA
TGTGCCACCGCGCCGAGGGTGACTGGAAACACCATATATTTT
CATAPRVTGNTIYF
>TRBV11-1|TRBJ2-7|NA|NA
TGTGCCAGCAGGGAAGCGGACTACTCCTACGAGCAGTACTTC
CASREADYSYEQYF
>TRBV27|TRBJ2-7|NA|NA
TGTGCCAGCAGTACGCTCCTAGGGGGTTCGGCCAGGCCCGAGCAGTACTTC
CASSTLLGGSARPEQYF
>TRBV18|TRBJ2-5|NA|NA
TGTGCCAGCTCACGGGTAGGAGAGACCCAGTACTTC
CASSRVGETQYF
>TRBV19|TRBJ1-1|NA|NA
TGTGCCAGTAGTAGATCAGGGTCGAACACTGAAGCTTTCTTT
CASSRSGSNTEAFF
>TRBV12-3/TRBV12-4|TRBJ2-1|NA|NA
TGTGCCAGCAGTTTTTTATACGAGCAGTTCTTC
CASSFLYEQFF
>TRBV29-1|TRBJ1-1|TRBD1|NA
TGCAGCGTCCCTAGCCCGACAGGGGCGAACACTGAAGCTTTCTTT
CSVPSPTGANTEAFF
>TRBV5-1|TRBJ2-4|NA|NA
TGCGCCAGCAGCCCCCGTGGGGGAGACATTCAGTACTTC
CASSPRGGDIQYF
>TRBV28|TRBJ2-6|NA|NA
TGTGCCAGCAGTCCCTCGAGGGGGGCCAACGTCCTGACTTTC
CASSPSRGANVLTF